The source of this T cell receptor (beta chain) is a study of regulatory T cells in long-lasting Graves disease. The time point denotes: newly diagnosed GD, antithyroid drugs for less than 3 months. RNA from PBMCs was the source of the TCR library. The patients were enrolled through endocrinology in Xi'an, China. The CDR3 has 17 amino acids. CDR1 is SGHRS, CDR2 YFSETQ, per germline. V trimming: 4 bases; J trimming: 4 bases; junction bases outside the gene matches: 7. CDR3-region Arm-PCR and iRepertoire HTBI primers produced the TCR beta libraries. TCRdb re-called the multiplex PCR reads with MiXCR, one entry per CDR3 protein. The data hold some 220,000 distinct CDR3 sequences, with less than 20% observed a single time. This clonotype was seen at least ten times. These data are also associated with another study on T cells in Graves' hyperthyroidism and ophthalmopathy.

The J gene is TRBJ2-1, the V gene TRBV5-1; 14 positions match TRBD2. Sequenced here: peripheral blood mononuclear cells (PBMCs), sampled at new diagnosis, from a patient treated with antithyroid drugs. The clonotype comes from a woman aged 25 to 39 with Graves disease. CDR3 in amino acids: CASSEGTSGSGYNEQFF. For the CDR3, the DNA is TGCGCCAGCAGCGAGGGGACTAGCGGGAGCGGGTACAATGAGCAGTTCTTC.